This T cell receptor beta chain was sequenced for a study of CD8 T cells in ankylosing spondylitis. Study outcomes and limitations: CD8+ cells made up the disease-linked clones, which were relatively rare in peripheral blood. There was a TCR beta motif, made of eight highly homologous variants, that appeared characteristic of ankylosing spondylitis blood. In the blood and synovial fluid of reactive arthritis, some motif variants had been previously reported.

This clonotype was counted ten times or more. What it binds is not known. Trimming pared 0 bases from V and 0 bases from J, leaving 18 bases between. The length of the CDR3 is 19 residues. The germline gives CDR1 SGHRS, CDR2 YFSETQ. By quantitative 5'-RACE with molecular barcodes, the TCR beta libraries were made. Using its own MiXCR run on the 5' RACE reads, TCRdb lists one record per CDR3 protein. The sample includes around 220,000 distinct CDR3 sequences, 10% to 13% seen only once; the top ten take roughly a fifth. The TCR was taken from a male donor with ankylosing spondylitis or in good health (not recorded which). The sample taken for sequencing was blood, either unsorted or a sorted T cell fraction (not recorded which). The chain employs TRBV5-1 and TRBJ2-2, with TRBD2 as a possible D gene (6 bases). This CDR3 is CASSLALGRGSSNTGELFF. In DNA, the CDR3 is TGCGCCAGCAGCTTGGCCCTCGGGCGGGGTTCTTCGAACACCGGGGAGCTGTTTTTT.